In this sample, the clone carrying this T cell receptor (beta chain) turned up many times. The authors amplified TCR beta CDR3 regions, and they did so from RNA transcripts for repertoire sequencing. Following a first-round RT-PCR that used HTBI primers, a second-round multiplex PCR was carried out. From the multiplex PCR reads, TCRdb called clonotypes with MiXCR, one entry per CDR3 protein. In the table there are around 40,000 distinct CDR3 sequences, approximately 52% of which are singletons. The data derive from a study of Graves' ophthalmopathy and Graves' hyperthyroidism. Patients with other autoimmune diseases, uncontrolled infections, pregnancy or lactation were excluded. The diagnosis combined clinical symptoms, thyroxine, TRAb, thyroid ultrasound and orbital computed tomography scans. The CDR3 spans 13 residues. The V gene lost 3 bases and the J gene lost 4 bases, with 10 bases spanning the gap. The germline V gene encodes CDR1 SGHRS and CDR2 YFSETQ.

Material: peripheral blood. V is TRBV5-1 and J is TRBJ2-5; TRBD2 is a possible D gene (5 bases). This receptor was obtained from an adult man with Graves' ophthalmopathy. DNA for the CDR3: TGCGCCAGCAGCTCGAATAGCGCAGAGACCCAGTACTTC. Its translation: CASSSNSAETQYF.